These 18 T cell receptor beta chains share one sample of origin, sequenced in a study of blood T cells in healthy people across ages. Alongside a J-beta primer mix, a sample-barcoded 5' primer served in a second PCR lasting about 7 to 11 cycles. TCRdb redid the calling of the 5' RACE reads with MiXCR, one entry per CDR3 protein. Of 1.5 million to 2 million distinct CDR3 sequences detected, 25% to 30% appear once; the ten largest clones hold roughly 8%. Sequencing was performed on blood. The source is a woman under 40 in good health.

On this clonotype: With a much larger clone just one base away, this may be a read error. J is TRBJ2-7 and V is TRBV12-3 or TRBV12-4, with 7 bases matching TRBD1. The J call is in doubt because the DNA end fits TRBJ2-5 better. The CDR3 spans 15 residues. The CDR3 nucleotides are TGTGCCAGCAGTCGACAGGGTCTAGCCCAAGGGACCCAGTACTTC. Protein sequence: CASSRQGLAQGTQYF.

The rearrangement joins TRBV7-8 to TRBJ1-2; unclear D gene. Germline CDR1 reads SGHVS; CDR2 reads FQNEAQ. The CDR3 extends over 15 amino acids. V lost 6 bases, J lost 3 bases, and 17 bases lay in between. CDR3 protein: CASSPQLLEDYGYTF. In DNA, the CDR3 is TGTGCCAGCAGTCCTCAATTACTCGAGGACTATGGCTACACCTTC.

The rearrangement joins TRBV5-1 to TRBJ2-5, with D perhaps TRBD2 (6 bases). Germline V gene sequence: CDR1 SGHRS, CDR2 YFSETQ. The CDR3 runs to 16 residues. V was trimmed by 8 bases and J by 0 bases, leaving 20 bases between them. CDR3 sequence: CASAFRGSGYQETQYF. The CDR3 DNA follows: TGCGCCAGTGCGTTTAGGGGTAGCGGATACCAAGAGACCCAGTACTTC.

This clonotype was counted a few times. J is TRBJ2-5 and V is TRBV6-5; maybe TRBD2 (5 bases). CDR3 length: 14 amino acids. V was clipped by 2 bases and J by 5 bases, with 12 bases between them. The germline V gene encodes CDR1 MNHEY and CDR2 SVGAGI. The CDR3 DNA is TGTGCCAGCAGTTACAGTGAGGGCGCGGAGACCCAGTACTTC. Its protein is CASSYSEGAETQYF.

As concerns this clonotype: Being one base from a much bigger clone, this may be a read error. The chain links TRBV28 to TRBJ2-4, with D unclear. CDR1 MDHEN and CDR2 SYDVKM come from the germline V gene. The CDR3 has 14 residues. The CDR3 DNA sequence: TGTGCCGCGCTACCACGGATAGCCAAAAACATTCGGTACTTC. This encodes CAALPRIAKNIRYF.

V usage is TRBV7-9 and J usage is TRBJ1-1; perhaps TRBD1 as D (5 bases). V lost 5 bases and J lost 7, with 17 bases in between. The germline V gene has CDR1 SEHNR and CDR2 FQNEAQ (reference sequence). The CDR3 covers 14 residues. CDR3 DNA sequence: TGTGCCAGCAGCAACAGACCGATAGGGGATGAAGCTTTCTTT. This gives the protein CASSNRPIGDEAFF.

Only a few counts were recorded for this clonotype. The CDR3 spells CAIRRTAGYGYTF. The CDR3 DNA sequence: TGTGCCATCAGGCGGACCGCGGGGTATGGCTACACCTTC. J is TRBJ1-2 and V is TRBV10-3; D ambiguous. Between the trimmed V and J ends, which lost 6 bases and 5 bases, there was a span of 13 bases. Germline V gene data show CDR1 as ENHRY and CDR2 as SYGVKD. The CDR3 loop spans 13 amino acids.

There are a few counts of this clonotype. The junction shows a germline mismatch at one end, possibly a read error. The CDR3: CANSLDRVPDTQYF. The CDR3 coding sequence is TGTGCCAACAGTTTGGACCGGGTACCAGATACGCAGTATTTT. The chain is built from TRBV2 and TRBJ2-3; unclear D gene. From germline, CDR1 is SNHLY and CDR2 FYNNEI. This CDR3 contains 14 residues.

This clonotype was detected only a few times. This chain joins TRBV2 and TRBJ2-3; D is ambiguous. This CDR3 contains 13 residues. V lost 0 bases and J 4 bases, leaving 5 bases between the germline ends. Germline loops: CDR1 SNHLY, CDR2 FYNNEI. For the CDR3, the DNA is TGTGCCAGCAGTGAAGCGATGGCAGATACGCAGTATTTT. Translating gives CASSEAMADTQYF.

This clonotype was seen repeatedly, ten times or more. One junction end disagrees with the germline gene, perhaps due to a read error. V and J are TRBV7-2 and TRBJ2-5, with 7 bases aligning to TRBD2. This CDR3 region has 14 residues. The germline gives CDR1 SGHTA, CDR2 FQGNSA. The CDR3: CASILASGTETQYF. The CDR3 nucleotides read TGTGCCAGCATCTTAGCTAGCGGAACAGAGACCCAGTACTTC.

This clonotype has at least ten counts. The chain employs TRBV12-3 or TRBV12-4 and TRBJ1-2; D perhaps matches TRBD1 (5 bases). V lost 1 base, J lost 4 bases, and 13 bases lay in between. This CDR3 contains 15 residues. In nucleotides, the CDR3 is TGTGCCAGCAGTTTAGTGGAGAGGGGCCCCTATGGCTACACCTTC. It is translated as CASSLVERGPYGYTF.

Ten or more counts support this clonotype. The J gene is TRBJ1-2, the V gene TRBV5-1; a weak D match, TRBD1 (6 bases). V lost 4 bases to trimming and J lost 7 bases, with 11 bases between them. The germline V gene has CDR1 SGHRS and CDR2 YFSETQ. This CDR3 region has 12 residues. The CDR3 region has the DNA TGCGCCAGCAGCACGACAGGTGGTGGCTACACCTTC. Protein sequence: CASSTTGGGYTF.

The chain joins TRBV7-9 to TRBJ1-5; D is possibly TRBD1 (5 bases). CDR3 length equals 15 residues. Trimming took off 5 bases at V and 6 bases at J, with 17 bases between the two ends. From germline, CDR1 is SEHNR and CDR2 FQNEAQ (reference sequence). The CDR3 here is CASSPNMGQGQPQHF. CDR3 nucleotides: TGTGCCAGCAGCCCTAACATGGGGCAAGGTCAGCCCCAGCATTTT.

This clonotype was observed a few times. The rearrangement joins TRBV5-1 to TRBJ2-5; 10 bases match TRBD1. The junction had 8 bases not matched to a gene; V was cut back by 4 bases and J by 5 bases. Germline loops: CDR1 SGHRS, CDR2 YFSETQ. This CDR3 has 15 residues. The CDR3 spells CASSRWPGQGETQYF. CDR3 DNA: TGCGCCAGCAGCCGATGGCCGGGACAGGGGGAGACCCAGTACTTC.

The rearrangement joins TRBV20-1 to TRBJ2-2; D possibly corresponds to TRBD2 (5 bases). The CDR3 sequence is 13 residues long. The germline gives CDR1 DFQATT, CDR2 SNEGSKA (reference sequence). The V end was cut by 6 bases, the J end by 5 bases, with 13 bases between. CDR3 DNA sequence: TGCAGTGCCCGTCCTTGGGAGACCGGGGAGCTGTTTTTT. Its translation is CSARPWETGELFF.

This clonotype was observed a handful of times. The chain links TRBV6-5 to TRBJ2-5, with 11 bases identical to TRBD2. In germline, CDR1 is MNHEY, CDR2 SVGAGI. The J segment lost 7 bases and the V segment lost 2 bases, leaving 9 bases of the junction unmatched. This CDR3 comprises 16 residues. The CDR3 DNA sequence: TGTGCCAGCAGTTACACTAGCGGGAGCACACTAGGGACCCAGTACTTC. Translating gives CASSYTSGSTLGTQYF.

This clonotype was detected only a few times. The gene calls are TRBV25-1 and TRBJ2-1; 9 bases agree with TRBD2. The CDR3 is made up of 20 amino acids. Germline CDR1 MGHDK, CDR2 SYGVNS. V dropped 6 bases and J dropped 1; count of bases not matched to a gene: 19. The CDR3 is CASRVVQGGLARPSYNEQFF. CDR3 sequence (DNA): TGTGCCAGCAGGGTTGTTCAGGGCGGACTAGCGAGACCATCCTACAATGAGCAGTTCTTC.

This clonotype was picked up a small number of times. The chain has TRBV7-2 and TRBJ2-5; the match to TRBD2 covers 11 bases. Per germline, CDR1 SGHTA and CDR2 FQGNSA. The junction had 5 bases not matched to a gene; V was cut back by 3 bases and J by 5 bases. The CDR3 length is 15 residues. CDR3 bases: TGTGCCAGCAGCTTTAGCGGGGGGGCGGAGGAGACCCAGTACTTC. Protein: CASSFSGGAEETQYF. The whole variable domain, remainder taken from reference TRBV7-2 and TRBJ2-5, is GAGVSQSPSNKVTEKGKDVELRCDPISGHTALYWYRQSLGQGLEFLIYFQGNSAPDKSGLPSDRFSAERTGGSVSTLTIQRTQQEDSAVYLCASSFSGGAEETQYFGPGTRLLVL.